A selection of T cell receptor beta chains follows, all from one sample in a study of blood T cell repertoires in COVID-19. The table came from immunoSEQ multiplex PCR; TCRdb's copy has only in-frame clones and leaves some out. The sample has some 270,000 clones, 89% seen once; the top ten hold 4% to 5%. The sequenced material came from peripheral blood. All receptors come from a woman aged 35 to 49 who had recovered from COVID-19. Each CDR3 is given with its conserved first and last residue. A D gene is named only where the DNA matches it firmly. Not every row has a clone size; where given, it reads once, few, many or a size class.

clone_size	v_call	d_call	j_call	cdr3_aa	cdr3_nt
once	TRBV19	TRBD1	TRBJ1-1	CASSIDQGTGISEAFF	TGTGCCAGTAGTATAGATCAGGGGACAGGGATATCTGAAGCTTTCTTT
NA	TRBV10-3	TRBD1	TRBJ1-1	CAIGGIGQGAMNTEAFF	TGTGCCATCGGTGGGATAGGACAGGGGGCAATGAACACTGAAGCTTTCTTT
NA	TRBV7-9	NA	TRBJ1-2	CASSFGGADGYTF	TGTGCCAGCAGCTTTGGGGGGGCTGATGGCTACACCTTC
NA	TRBV12-3/TRBV12-4	NA	TRBJ1-2	CASSLGTGSGYTF	TGTGCCAGCAGTTTGGGAACAGGGTCGGGCTACACCTTC
NA	TRBV7-9	NA	TRBJ1-5	CASSFQYSNQPQHF	TGTGCCAGCAGCTTCCAGTATAGCAATCAGCCCCAGCATTTT
NA	TRBV5-4	TRBD2	TRBJ2-5	CASSTRTSGGKETQYF	TGTGCCAGCAGCACCCGGACTAGCGGGGGAAAAGAGACCCAGTACTTC
NA	TRBV30	NA	TRBJ2-5	CAWSGGETQYF	TGTGCCTGGAGCGGCGGGGAGACCCAGTACTTC
NA	TRBV3-1/TRBV3-2	NA	TRBJ1-2	CASSQGPGLYGYTF	TGTGCCAGCAGCCAAGGTCCGGGACTCTATGGCTACACCTTC
once	TRBV12-3/TRBV12-4	NA	TRBJ2-1	CASRFQYNEQFF	TGTGCCAGCAGGTTCCAGTACAATGAGCAGTTCTTC
once	TRBV6-6	TRBD1	TRBJ1-3	CASREGGDGNTIYF	TGTGCCAGCAGGGAAGGGGGCGACGGAAACACCATATATTTT
NA	TRBV7-9	TRBD2	TRBJ2-1	CASSFRGRGQFF	TGTGCCAGCAGCTTCCGGGGGAGGGGGCAGTTCTTC
NA	TRBV7-9	NA	TRBJ1-1	CASSLWGERTEAFF	TGTGCCAGCAGCTTATGGGGGGAAAGGACTGAAGCTTTCTTT
NA	TRBV6-5	NA	TRBJ2-5	CASSYSGGGETQYF	TGTGCCAGCAGTTACTCTGGGGGAGGAGAGACCCAGTACTTC
NA	TRBV5-4	TRBD1	TRBJ2-7	CASSLGDRAHEQYF	TGTGCCAGCAGCTTGGGGGACAGGGCCCACGAGCAGTACTTC
NA	TRBV28	TRBD1	TRBJ2-3	CASRRQGAPDTQYF	TGTGCCAGCAGAAGACAGGGGGCGCCAGATACGCAGTATTTT
NA	TRBV3-1/TRBV3-2	NA	TRBJ1-2	CASSLNVRVSF	TGTGCCAGCAGCCTGAACGTCAGGGTCTCCTTC
NA	TRBV10-3	NA	TRBJ1-1	CAISGRDTGSPTEAFF	TGTGCCATCAGTGGCCGGGACACCGGATCCCCCACTGAAGCTTTCTTT
NA	TRBV28	NA	TRBJ1-1	CASSLGQFSEAFF	TGTGCCAGCAGTCTAGGACAGTTTTCTGAAGCTTTCTTT
NA	TRBV11-1	NA	TRBJ2-5	CASSLVVSGGETQYF	TGTGCCAGCAGCTTAGTGGTCTCAGGTGGGGAGACCCAGTACTTC
NA	TRBV19	TRBD1	TRBJ1-1	CASSGTGGGWAFF	TGTGCCAGTAGTGGCACAGGGGGCGGTTGGGCTTTCTTT
NA	TRBV6-5	TRBD2	TRBJ2-7	CASSPLAGRNEQYF	TGTGCCAGCAGTCCGCTAGCGGGGCGGAACGAGCAGTACTTC
NA	TRBV15	NA	TRBJ2-5	CATSRDSGTEETQYF	TGTGCCACCAGCAGAGATAGTGGAACAGAAGAGACCCAGTACTTC
NA	TRBV11-1	NA	TRBJ2-7	CASSRLRVGEQYF	TGTGCCAGCAGCCGCCTCAGGGTTGGCGAGCAGTACTTC
NA	TRBV5-1	TRBD1	TRBJ2-7	CASSTRDRRYEQYF	TGCGCCAGCAGCACCAGGGACAGACGCTACGAGCAGTACTTC
NA	TRBV7-2	NA	TRBJ1-4	CASSYRVGEKLFF	TGTGCCAGCAGCTACAGGGTTGGTGAAAAACTGTTTTTT
NA	TRBV10-2	TRBD1	TRBJ2-1	CASSESRGQGGDEQFF	TGCGCCAGCAGTGAGTCGAGAGGACAGGGGGGTGATGAGCAGTTCTTC
NA	TRBV7-2	NA	TRBJ1-4	CASSLGATEKLFF	TGTGCCAGCAGCTTAGGGGCGACAGAAAAACTGTTTTTT
NA	TRBV29-1	NA	TRBJ1-6	CSVEFRAHSPLHF	TGCAGCGTTGAATTCAGGGCCCATTCACCCCTCCACTTT
once	TRBV7-2	TRBD2	TRBJ2-3	CASSSDTSATDTQYF	TGTGCCAGCAGCTCAGACACTAGCGCCACAGATACGCAGTATTTT
NA	TRBV7-3	NA	TRBJ2-7	CASSLQGGIYEQYF	TGTGCCAGCAGCTTACAGGGGGGAATCTACGAGCAGTACTTC
NA	TRBV11-3	TRBD2	TRBJ2-1	CASSGGLAGRYEQFF	TGTGCCAGCAGCGGGGGACTAGCGGGAAGGTATGAGCAGTTCTTC
NA	TRBV6-1	TRBD2	TRBJ2-1	CASSDGTSGAEQFF	TGTGCCAGCAGTGATGGGACTAGCGGGGCTGAGCAGTTCTTC
NA	TRBV7-2	NA	TRBJ2-2	CASSLARSGTGELFF	TGTGCCAGCAGCTTAGCCAGGTCTGGCACCGGGGAGCTGTTTTTT
NA	TRBV4-1	NA	TRBJ2-2	CASSQPGQSVPGELFF	TGCGCCAGCAGCCAACCGGGACAATCTGTCCCTGGGGAGCTGTTTTTT
NA	TRBV30	NA	TRBJ1-2	CAWKAPNYGYTF	TGTGCCTGGAAAGCGCCAAACTATGGCTACACCTTC
NA	TRBV3-1/TRBV3-2	TRBD1	TRBJ1-2	CASSQARDRGPTYGGYTF	TGTGCCAGCAGCCAAGCCCGGGACAGGGGGCCCACCTATGGTGGGTACACCTTC
NA	TRBV11-2	TRBD2	TRBJ2-7	CASSLASGGPYEQYF	TGTGCCAGCAGCTTAGCTAGCGGGGGTCCCTACGAGCAGTACTTC
NA	TRBV6-5	TRBD2	TRBJ2-3	CASRGLAGGTDTQYF	TGTGCCAGCAGAGGACTAGCGGGAGGCACAGATACGCAGTATTTT
NA	TRBV28	NA	TRBJ2-7	CASTSTLGLAAYEQYF	NA
NA	TRBV4-2	TRBD2	TRBJ2-3	CASSPKLAGDLGTQYF	TGTGCCAGCAGCCCTAAACTAGCGGGGGATCTTGGTACGCAGTATTTT